These T cell receptor beta chains were read from a single sample in a study of cytotoxic CD8 clonotypes in ibrutinib-treated CLL. Sequenced by immunoSEQ multiplex PCR; TCRdb stores in-frame clones only, minus some. The table includes tens of thousands of clones, about 64% detected once. The input for sequencing was PBMCs, taken after 24 months of ibrutinib treatment. The receptors were sampled from a human donor with chronic lymphocytic leukemia. Both conserved end residues are part of each CDR3. The D gene is left open where the match is weak. The size of a clone is reported for some rows only, either as once, few or many, or as a class for expanded clones.

V gene	clone size	J gene	D gene	CDR3 DNA	CDR3 protein
TRBV27	few	TRBJ1-1	.	TGTGCCACCCAGACAGTTCTGAACACTGAAGCTTTCTTT	CATQTVLNTEAFF
TRBV27	.	TRBJ2-2	.	TGTGCCAGCAGTTCTGGGGCCCGGACCGGGGAGCTGTTTTTT	CASSSGARTGELFF
TRBV6-1	.	TRBJ2-5	.	TGTGCCAGCAGTGGGGGCCTAATTGAGACCCAGTACTTC	CASSGGLIETQYF
TRBV11-2	.	TRBJ1-1	TRBD1	TGTGCCAGCAGCTCGGGACAGGGGGCGCGTAACGGCGCTTTCTTT	CASSSGQGARNGAFF
TRBV7-9	.	TRBJ2-6	.	TGTGCCAGCAGCTTGGCCCAGTCCTCTGGGGCCAACGTCCTGACTTTC	CASSLAQSSGANVLTF
TRBV19	.	TRBJ2-5	.	TGTGCCAGTAGTATCGGAAGGGAGGAGACCCAGTACTTC	CASSIGREETQYF
TRBV5-5	few	TRBJ1-2	.	TGTGCCAGCAGCCCTGGCAGTGGCCCTAACTATGGCTACACCTTC	CASSPGSGPNYGYTF
TRBV28	few	TRBJ2-5	.	TGTGCCAGCAGTCTAGGGGAAGTCCGGGAGACCCAGTACTTC	CASSLGEVRETQYF
TRBV7-7	.	TRBJ1-1	.	TGTGCCAGCAGCTCAGGGTGGAACACTGAAGCTTTCTTT	CASSSGWNTEAFF
TRBV7-9	.	TRBJ1-1	TRBD1	TGTGCCAGCAGCAATACCCGGGACAGGGGAAGTTGGACTGAAGCTTTCTTT	CASSNTRDRGSWTEAFF
TRBV5-6	.	TRBJ2-5	TRBD1	TGTGCCAGCGAACCGCGACAGGGCCCTAAGGAGACCCAGTACTTC	CASEPRQGPKETQYF
TRBV19	.	TRBJ1-1	.	TGTGCCAGTAGTATAGGCCTAGGATGGGGCACTGAAGCTTTCTTT	CASSIGLGWGTEAFF
TRBV18	.	TRBJ1-2	TRBD1	TGTGCCAGCTCATCGGGACAGCATTATGGCTACACCTTC	CASSSGQHYGYTF
TRBV5-1	.	TRBJ2-2	.	TGCGCCAGCAGCCCGATGAGATCGAACACCGGGGAGCTGTTTTTT	CASSPMRSNTGELFF
TRBV7-9	.	TRBJ1-1	.	TGTGCCAGCAGCCCGAGCGGAAACACTGAAGCTTTCTTT	CASSPSGNTEAFF
TRBV18	medium-sized	TRBJ2-1	.	TGTGCCAGCTCACCAGACCCCTTTGATGAGCAGTTCTTC	CASSPDPFDEQFF
TRBV19	.	TRBJ1-5	TRBD1	TGTGCCACTAAAAGGGAACAGGGGAGCAATCAGCCCCAGCATTTT	CATKREQGSNQPQHF
TRBV5-4	.	TRBJ2-2	.	TGTGCCAGCAGCTTTTCCGGGGCGGGCACCGGGGAGCTGTTTTTT	CASSFSGAGTGELFF
TRBV5-1	.	TRBJ1-2	.	TGTGCCAGCAGCATCGACAGTACCTATGGCTACACCTTC	CASSIDSTYGYTF
TRBV7-8	.	TRBJ1-2	TRBD1	TGTGCCAGCAGCTTAGTAGGAGGGGGCGCTCATGGCTACACCTTC	CASSLVGGGAHGYTF
TRBV5-4	.	TRBJ2-1	TRBD1	TGTGCCAGCAGCTCGACAGGGCAAGCCTACAATGAGCAGTTCTTC	CASSSTGQAYNEQFF
TRBV7-6	.	TRBJ2-5	.	TGTGCCAGCAGCTTAGGGAGGGAGACACAGTACTTC	CASSLGRETQYF
TRBV2	.	TRBJ2-7	.	TGTGCCAGCAGTGAGAGACAGCCTAGCTCCTACGAGCAGTACTTC	CASSERQPSSYEQYF
TRBV5-6	.	TRBJ2-1	.	TGTGCCAGCAGCTTACCCCTGCCAACCTACAATGAGCAGTTCTTC	CASSLPLPTYNEQFF
TRBV5-4	.	TRBJ2-1	.	TGTGCCAGCAGCTTGGATCAAGAGCAGTTCTTC	CASSLDQEQFF
TRBV19	once	TRBJ2-2	.	TGTGCCAGTAGTATAGCAGGGTATGGGAGCACCGGGGAGCTGTTTTTT	CASSIAGYGSTGELFF
TRBV7-9	.	TRBJ2-7	TRBD1	TGTGCCAGCAGCATACCTAGGGACAGGGGCCACGAGCAGTACTTC	CASSIPRDRGHEQYF
TRBV6-1	once	TRBJ1-5	TRBD1	TGTGCCAGCAGGGACAGGGACTCTAATCAGCCCCAGCATTTT	CASRDRDSNQPQHF
TRBV7-8	.	TRBJ2-7	.	TGTGCCAGCAGCTTAGCGTTGGTCAGTTTTGTCCAGGATGAGCAGTACTTC	CASSLALVSFVQDEQYF
TRBV5-1	.	TRBJ2-1	TRBD1	TGCGCCAGCAGCCCTTCCGGGACAGGTCCCTACAATGAGCAGTTCTTC	CASSPSGTGPYNEQFF
TRBV29-1	.	TRBJ1-1	.	TGCAGCGTCCTCGGAGGGAGGGATCCTGAAGCTTTCTTT	CSVLGGRDPEAFF
TRBV19	.	TRBJ1-1	.	TGTGCCAGTAGTCACGGGAGCACTGAAGCTTTCTTT	CASSHGSTEAFF
TRBV5-6	few	TRBJ2-7	TRBD1	TGTGCCAGCACCCAGCCAGGACAGGGCTCCTACGAGCAGTACTTC	CASTQPGQGSYEQYF
TRBV11-2	.	TRBJ2-1	.	TGTGCCAGCAGCTTAGGGGCCAATGAGCAGTTCTTC	CASSLGANEQFF
TRBV27	.	TRBJ2-7	.	TGTGCCAGCAGGCCAAACGGGATCCTCTCCTACGAGCAGTACTTC	CASRPNGILSYEQYF
TRBV9	.	TRBJ2-3	.	TGTGCCAGCCGTCATGATGGGGCGGAAGATACGCAGTATTTT	CASRHDGAEDTQYF
TRBV11-3	.	TRBJ1-1	.	TGTGCCAGCAGCTCGGGGTTCAACACTGAAGCTTTCTTT	CASSSGFNTEAFF
TRBV30	.	TRBJ2-5	TRBD2	TGTGCCTGGAGTGGGGGGTCCACGATGGGCGGGGGGGAGACCCAGTACTTC	CAWSGGSTMGGGETQYF
TRBV5-1	.	TRBJ1-2	.	TGCGCCAGCAGCTTCGGACATACCAACTATGGCTACACCTTC	CASSFGHTNYGYTF
TRBV19	few	TRBJ1-1	.	TGTGCCAGTAGTGGGCCTGTAGCTTTCTTT	CASSGPVAFF
TRBV2	.	TRBJ2-2	.	TGTGCCAGCATACTTTTCCAGGGGCAAAACACCGGGGAGCTGTTTTTT	CASILFQGQNTGELFF
TRBV11-2	few	TRBJ2-7	TRBD1	TGTGCCAGCAGACAGACAGGGAGTGAGCAGTACTTC	CASRQTGSEQYF
TRBV7-9	.	TRBJ1-4	TRBD1	TGTGCCAGCAGCTACTCCGGGACAGGGTTTGAAAAACTGTTTTTT	CASSYSGTGFEKLFF
TRBV11-2	few	TRBJ1-6	.	TGTGCCAGCAGCCCGATAGGCGGGGGGCACTCCTATAATTCACCCCTCCACTTT	CASSPIGGGHSYNSPLHF
TRBV9	.	TRBJ2-5	TRBD2	TGTGCCAGCAGCGTAGTTCCCGGGGGAGGGCAAGAGACCCAGTACTTC	CASSVVPGGGQETQYF
TRBV28	.	TRBJ1-6	.	TGTGCCAGCAGTTTTGGGCAGGGCGATTCACCCCTCCACTTT	CASSFGQGDSPLHF